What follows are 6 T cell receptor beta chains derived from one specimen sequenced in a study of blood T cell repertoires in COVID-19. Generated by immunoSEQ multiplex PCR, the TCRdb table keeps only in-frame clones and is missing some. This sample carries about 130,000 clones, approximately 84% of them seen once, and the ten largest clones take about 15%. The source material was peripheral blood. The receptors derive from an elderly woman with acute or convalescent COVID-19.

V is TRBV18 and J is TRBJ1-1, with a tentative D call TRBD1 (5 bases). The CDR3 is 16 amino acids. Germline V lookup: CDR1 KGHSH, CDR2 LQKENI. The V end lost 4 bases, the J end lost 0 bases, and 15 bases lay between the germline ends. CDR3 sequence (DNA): TGTGCCAGCTCACGGGGGACTGGCAGGGTGAACACTGAAGCTTTCTTT. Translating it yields CASSRGTGRVNTEAFF. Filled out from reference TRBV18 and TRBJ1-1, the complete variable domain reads NAGVMQNPRHLVRRRGQEARLRCSPMKGHSHVYWYRQLPEEGLKFMVYLQKENIIDESGMPKERFSAEFPKEGPSILRIQQVVRGDSAAYFCASSRGTGRVNTEAFFGQGTRLTVV.

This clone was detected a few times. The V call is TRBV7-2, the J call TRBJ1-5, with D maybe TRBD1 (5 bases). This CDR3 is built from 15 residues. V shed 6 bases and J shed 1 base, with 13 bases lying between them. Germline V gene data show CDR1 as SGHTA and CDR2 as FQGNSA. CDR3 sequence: CASSTVGGSNQPQHF. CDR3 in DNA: TGTGCCAGCAGTACTGTCGGGGGGAGCAATCAGCCCCAGCATTTT.

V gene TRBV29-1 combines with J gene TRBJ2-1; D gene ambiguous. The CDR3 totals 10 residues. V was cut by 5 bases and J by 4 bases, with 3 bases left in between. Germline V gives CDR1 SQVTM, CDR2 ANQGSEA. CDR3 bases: TGCAGCGTTCGGTACAATGAGCAGTTCTTC. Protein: CSVRYNEQFF.

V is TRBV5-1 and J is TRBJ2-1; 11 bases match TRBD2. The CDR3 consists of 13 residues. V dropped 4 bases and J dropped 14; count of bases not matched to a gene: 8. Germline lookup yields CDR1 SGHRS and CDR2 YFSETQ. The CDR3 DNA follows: TGCGCCAGCAGCGCTAAAACTAGCGGGGGCGAGTTCTTC. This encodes CASSAKTSGGEFF.

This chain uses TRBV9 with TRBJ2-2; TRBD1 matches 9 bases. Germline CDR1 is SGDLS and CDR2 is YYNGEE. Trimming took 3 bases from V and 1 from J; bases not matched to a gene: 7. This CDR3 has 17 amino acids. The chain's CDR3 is CASSGSQGQGNTGELFF. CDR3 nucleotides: TGTGCCAGCAGCGGTAGTCAGGGACAGGGGAACACCGGGGAGCTGTTTTTT.

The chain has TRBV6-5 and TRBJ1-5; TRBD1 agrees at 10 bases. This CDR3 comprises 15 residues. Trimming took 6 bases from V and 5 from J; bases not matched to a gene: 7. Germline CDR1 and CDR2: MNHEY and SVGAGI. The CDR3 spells CASRMGQGWYQPQHF. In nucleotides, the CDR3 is TGTGCCAGCAGGATGGGACAGGGGTGGTATCAGCCCCAGCATTTT.